This TCR beta chain was observed in a study of regulatory T cells in long-lasting Graves disease. V lost 0 bases, J lost 9 bases, and 14 bases stayed unmatched. Germline-derived CDR1 and CDR2 are LNHNV and YYDKDF (reference sequence). CDR3 size: 16 residues. Time point denoted: newly diagnosed GD, antithyroid drugs for less than 3 months. With RNA extracted from PBMCs as input, the TCR library was made. This clonotype appeared a few times. Assembly of TCR beta libraries relied on iRepertoire HTBI primers together with Arm-PCR of CDR3 regions. TCRdb itself ran the multiplex PCR reads through MiXCR, one entry per CDR3 protein. The top ten clones hold about 23% of a sample with 350,000 to 550,000 distinct CDR3 sequences, approximately 16% of them seen once. The data were also submitted as part of a second study, on T cells in Graves' hyperthyroidism and ophthalmopathy. As reported in that work: Graves' hyperthyroidism without ophthalmopathy progression within 18 months was termed stable.

The receptor was isolated from a young woman with Graves disease. This specimen was peripheral blood mononuclear cells (PBMCs), taken at new diagnosis, from a patient treated with antithyroid drugs. This rearrangement joins TRBV15 to TRBJ2-7; the match to TRBD2 covers 7 bases. The CDR3 spells CATSRDFAGAPPRQYF. CDR3 bases: TGTGCCACCAGCAGAGATTTCGCGGGAGCCCCTCCCCGGCAGTACTTC.